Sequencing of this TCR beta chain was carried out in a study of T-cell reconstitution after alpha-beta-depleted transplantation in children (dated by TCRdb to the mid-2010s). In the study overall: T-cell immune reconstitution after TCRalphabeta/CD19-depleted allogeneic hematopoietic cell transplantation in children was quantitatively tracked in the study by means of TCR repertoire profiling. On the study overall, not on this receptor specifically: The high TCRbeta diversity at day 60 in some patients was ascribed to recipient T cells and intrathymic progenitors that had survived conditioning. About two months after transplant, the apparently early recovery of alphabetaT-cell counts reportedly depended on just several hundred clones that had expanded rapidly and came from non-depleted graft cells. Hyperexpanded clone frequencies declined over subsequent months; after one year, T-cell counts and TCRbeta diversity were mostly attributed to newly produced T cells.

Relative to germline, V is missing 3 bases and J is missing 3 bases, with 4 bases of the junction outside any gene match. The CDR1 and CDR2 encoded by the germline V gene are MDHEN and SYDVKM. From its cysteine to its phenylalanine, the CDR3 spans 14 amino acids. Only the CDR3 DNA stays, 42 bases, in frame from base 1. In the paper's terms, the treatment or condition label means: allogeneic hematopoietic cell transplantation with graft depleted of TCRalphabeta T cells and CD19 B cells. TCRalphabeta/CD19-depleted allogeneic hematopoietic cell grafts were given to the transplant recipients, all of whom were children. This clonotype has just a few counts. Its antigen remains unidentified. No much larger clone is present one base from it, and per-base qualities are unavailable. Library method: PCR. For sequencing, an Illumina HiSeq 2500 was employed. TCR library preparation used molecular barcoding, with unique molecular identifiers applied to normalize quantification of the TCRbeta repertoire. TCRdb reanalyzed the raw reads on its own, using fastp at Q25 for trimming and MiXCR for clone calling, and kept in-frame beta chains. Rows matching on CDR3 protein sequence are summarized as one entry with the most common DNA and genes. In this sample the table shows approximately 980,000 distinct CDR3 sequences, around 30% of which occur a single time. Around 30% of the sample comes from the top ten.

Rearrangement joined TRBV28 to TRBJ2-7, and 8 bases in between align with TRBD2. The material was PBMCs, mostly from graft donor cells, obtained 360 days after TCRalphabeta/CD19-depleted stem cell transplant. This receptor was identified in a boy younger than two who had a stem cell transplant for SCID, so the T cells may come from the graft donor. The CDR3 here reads CASSLSGSLYEQYF. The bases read TGTGCCAGCAGTTTGAGCGGGAGCCTCTACGAGCAGTACTTC.